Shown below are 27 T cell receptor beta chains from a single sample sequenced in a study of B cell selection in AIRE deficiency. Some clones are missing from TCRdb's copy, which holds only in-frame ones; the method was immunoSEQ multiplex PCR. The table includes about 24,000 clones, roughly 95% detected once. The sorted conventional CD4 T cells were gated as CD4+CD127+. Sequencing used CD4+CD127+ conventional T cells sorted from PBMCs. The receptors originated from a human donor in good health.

CDR3 protein: CASSTGTRRTDTQYF. The CDR3 DNA sequence: TGTGCCAGCAGTACCGGGACCCGGCGAACAGATACGCAGTATTTT. The chain joins TRBV6-5 to TRBJ2-3; the D gene could be TRBD1 or TRBD2 (5 bases each). Germline V gene sequence: CDR1 MNHEY, CDR2 SVGAGI. Trimming took off 5 bases at V and 3 bases at J, with 15 bases between the two ends. CDR3 length: 15 residues.

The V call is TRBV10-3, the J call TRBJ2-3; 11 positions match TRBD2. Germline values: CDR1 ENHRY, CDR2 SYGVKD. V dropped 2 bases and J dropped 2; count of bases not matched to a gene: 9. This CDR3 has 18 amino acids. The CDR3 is CAISEALAGGAPTDTQYF. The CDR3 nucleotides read TGTGCCATCAGTGAGGCCCTAGCGGGGGGAGCTCCCACAGATACGCAGTATTTT.

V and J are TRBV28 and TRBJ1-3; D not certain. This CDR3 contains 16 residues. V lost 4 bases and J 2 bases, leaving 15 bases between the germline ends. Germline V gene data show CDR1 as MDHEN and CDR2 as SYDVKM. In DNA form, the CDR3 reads TGTGCCAGCAGTTCCCCCTCAGGAGGCCCTGGAAACACCATATATTTT. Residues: CASSSPSGGPGNTIYF.

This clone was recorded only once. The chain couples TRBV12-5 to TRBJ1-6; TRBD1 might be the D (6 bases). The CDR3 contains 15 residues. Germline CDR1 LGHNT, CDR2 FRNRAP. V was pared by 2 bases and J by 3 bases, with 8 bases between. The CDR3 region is CASGLIQGYNSPLHF. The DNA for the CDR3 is TGTGCTAGTGGTTTGATACAGGGCTATAATTCACCCCTCCACTTT.

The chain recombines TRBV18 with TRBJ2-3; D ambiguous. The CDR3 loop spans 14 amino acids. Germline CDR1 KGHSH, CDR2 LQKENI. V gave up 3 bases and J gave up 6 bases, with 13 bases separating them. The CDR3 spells CASSPQRRDDTQYF. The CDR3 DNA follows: TGTGCCAGCTCACCCCAACGAAGGGATGATACGCAGTATTTT.

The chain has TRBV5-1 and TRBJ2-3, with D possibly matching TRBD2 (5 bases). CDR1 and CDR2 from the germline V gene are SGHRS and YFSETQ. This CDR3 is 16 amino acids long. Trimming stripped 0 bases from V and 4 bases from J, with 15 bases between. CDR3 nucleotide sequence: TGCGCCAGCAGCTTGGAGTCGGGGAAGGGAGCAGATACGCAGTATTTT. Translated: CASSLESGKGADTQYF.

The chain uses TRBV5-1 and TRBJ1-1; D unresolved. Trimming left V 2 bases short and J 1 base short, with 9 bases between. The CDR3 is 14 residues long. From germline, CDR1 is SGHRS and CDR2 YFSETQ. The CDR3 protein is CASSFGQENTEAFF. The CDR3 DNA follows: TGCGCCAGCAGCTTCGGCCAGGAGAACACTGAAGCTTTCTTT.

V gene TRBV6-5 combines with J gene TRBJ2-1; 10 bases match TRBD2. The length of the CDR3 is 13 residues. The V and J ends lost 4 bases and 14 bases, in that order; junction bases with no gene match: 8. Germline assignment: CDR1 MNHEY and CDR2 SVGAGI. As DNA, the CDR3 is TGTGCCAGCAGTTTGAGACTAGCGGGTTCTAAGTTCTTC. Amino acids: CASSLRLAGSKFF.

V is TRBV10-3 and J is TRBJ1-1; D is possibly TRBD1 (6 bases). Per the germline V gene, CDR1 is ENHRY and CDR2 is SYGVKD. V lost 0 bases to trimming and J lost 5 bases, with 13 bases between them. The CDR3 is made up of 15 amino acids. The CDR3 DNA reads TGTGCCATCAGTGAGTCTATAGGGGGGCTTACTGAAGCTTTCTTT. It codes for CAISESIGGLTEAFF.

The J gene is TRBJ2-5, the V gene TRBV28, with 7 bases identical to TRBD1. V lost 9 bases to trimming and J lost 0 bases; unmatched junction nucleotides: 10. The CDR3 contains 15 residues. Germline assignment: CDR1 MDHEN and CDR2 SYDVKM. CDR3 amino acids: CASTTGPAYQETQYF. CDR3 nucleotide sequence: TGTGCCAGTACGACAGGGCCCGCCTACCAAGAGACCCAGTACTTC.

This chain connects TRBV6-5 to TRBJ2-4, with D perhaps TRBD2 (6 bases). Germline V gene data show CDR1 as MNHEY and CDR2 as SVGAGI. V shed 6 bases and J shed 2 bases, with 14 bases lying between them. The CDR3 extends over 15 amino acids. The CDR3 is CASSPMGGSKNIQYF. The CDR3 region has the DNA TGTGCCAGCAGCCCAATGGGGGGATCCAAAAACATTCAGTACTTC.

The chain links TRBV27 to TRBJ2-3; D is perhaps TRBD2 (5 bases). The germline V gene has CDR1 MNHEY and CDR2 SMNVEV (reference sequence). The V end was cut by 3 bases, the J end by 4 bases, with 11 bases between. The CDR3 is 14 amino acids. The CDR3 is CASSLGLASDTQYF. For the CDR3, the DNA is TGTGCCAGCAGTTTGGGTCTAGCCTCAGATACGCAGTATTTT.

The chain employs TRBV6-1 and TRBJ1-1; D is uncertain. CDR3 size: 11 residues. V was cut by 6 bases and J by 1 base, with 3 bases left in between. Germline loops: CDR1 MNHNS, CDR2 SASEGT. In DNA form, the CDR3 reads TGTGCCAGCAGACAGAACACTGAAGCTTTCTTT. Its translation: CASRQNTEAFF.

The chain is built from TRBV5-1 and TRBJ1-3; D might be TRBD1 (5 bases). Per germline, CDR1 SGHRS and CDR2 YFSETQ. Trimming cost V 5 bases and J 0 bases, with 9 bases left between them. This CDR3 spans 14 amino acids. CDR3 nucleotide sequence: TGCGCCAGCAGGGGACGCAGCTCTGGAAACACCATATATTTT. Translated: CASRGRSSGNTIYF.

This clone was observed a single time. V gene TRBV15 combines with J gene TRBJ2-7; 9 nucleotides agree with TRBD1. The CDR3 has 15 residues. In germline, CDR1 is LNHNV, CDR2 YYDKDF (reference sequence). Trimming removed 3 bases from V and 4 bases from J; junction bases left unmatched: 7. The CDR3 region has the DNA TGTGCCACCAGCAGTGGACAGGGGTTATTTTACGAGCAGTACTTC. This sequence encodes CATSSGQGLFYEQYF.

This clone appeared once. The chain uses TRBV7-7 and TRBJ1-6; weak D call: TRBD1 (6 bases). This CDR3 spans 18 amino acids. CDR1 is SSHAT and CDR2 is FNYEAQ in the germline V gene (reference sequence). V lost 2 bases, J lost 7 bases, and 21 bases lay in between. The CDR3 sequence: CASSLPGQQLGRNSPLHF. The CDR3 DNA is TGTGCCAGCAGCTTACCAGGACAGCAATTGGGTAGAAATTCACCCCTCCACTTT.

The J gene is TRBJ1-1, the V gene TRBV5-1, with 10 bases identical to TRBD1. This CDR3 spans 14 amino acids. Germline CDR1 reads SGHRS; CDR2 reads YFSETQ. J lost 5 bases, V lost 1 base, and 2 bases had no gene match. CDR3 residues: CASSLTGQGTEAFF. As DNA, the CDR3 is TGCGCCAGCAGCTTGACGGGACAGGGGACTGAAGCTTTCTTT.

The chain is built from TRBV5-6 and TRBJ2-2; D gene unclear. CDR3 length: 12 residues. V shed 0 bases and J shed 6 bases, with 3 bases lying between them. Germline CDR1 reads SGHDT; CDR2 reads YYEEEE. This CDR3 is CASSLGAGELFF. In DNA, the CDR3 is TGTGCCAGCAGCTTGGGGGCCGGGGAGCTGTTTTTT.

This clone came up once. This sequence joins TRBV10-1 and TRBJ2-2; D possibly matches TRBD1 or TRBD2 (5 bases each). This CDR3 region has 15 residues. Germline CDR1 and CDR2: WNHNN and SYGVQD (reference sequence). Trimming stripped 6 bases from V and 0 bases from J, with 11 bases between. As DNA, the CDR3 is TGCGCCAGCAGCCAGGGACGTCCGAACACCGGGGAGCTGTTTTTT. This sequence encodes CASSQGRPNTGELFF.

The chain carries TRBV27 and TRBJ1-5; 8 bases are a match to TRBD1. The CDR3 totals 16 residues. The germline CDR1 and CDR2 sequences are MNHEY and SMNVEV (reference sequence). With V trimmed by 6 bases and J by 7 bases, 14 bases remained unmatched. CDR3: CASSPLGRGLFQPQHF. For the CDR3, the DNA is TGTGCCAGCAGCCCTTTGGGCAGGGGGCTTTTCCAGCCCCAGCATTTT.

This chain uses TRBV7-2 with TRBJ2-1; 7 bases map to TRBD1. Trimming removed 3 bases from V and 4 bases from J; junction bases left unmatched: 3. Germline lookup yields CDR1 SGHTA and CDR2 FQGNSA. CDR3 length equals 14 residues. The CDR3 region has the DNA TGTGCCAGCAGCTTGCGACAGGGATACAATGAGCAGTTCTTC. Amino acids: CASSLRQGYNEQFF. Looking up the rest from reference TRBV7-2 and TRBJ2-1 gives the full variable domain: GAGVSQSPSNKVTEKGKDVELRCDPISGHTALYWYRQSLGQGLEFLIYFQGNSAPDKSGLPSDRFSAERTGGSVSTLTIQRTQQEDSAVYLCASSLRQGYNEQFFGPGTRLTVL.

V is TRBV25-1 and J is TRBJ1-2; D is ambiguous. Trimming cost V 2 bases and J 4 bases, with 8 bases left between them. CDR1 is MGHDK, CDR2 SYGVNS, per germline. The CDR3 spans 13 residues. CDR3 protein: CASSETNAYGYTF. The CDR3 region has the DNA TGTGCCAGCAGTGAAACGAACGCCTATGGCTACACCTTC.

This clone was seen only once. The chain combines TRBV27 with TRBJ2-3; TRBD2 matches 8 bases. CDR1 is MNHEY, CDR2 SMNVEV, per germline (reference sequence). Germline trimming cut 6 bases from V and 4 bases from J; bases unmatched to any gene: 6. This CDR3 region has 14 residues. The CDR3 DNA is TGTGCCAGCAGCCCGGGGGGGGCGGCAGATACGCAGTATTTT. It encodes CASSPGGAADTQYF.

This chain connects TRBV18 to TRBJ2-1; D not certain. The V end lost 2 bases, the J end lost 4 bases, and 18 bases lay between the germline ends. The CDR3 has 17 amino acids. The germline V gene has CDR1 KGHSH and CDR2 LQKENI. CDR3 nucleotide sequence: TGTGCCAGCTCACCAATAATCCCCCGTGGGCCTTACAATGAGCAGTTCTTC. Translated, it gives CASSPIIPRGPYNEQFF.

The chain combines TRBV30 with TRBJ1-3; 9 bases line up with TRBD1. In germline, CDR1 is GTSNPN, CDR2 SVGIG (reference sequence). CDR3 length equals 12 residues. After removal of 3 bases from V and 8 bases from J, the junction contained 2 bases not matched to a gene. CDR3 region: CAWRDRGDTIYF. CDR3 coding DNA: TGTGCCTGGAGGGACAGGGGCGACACCATATATTTT.

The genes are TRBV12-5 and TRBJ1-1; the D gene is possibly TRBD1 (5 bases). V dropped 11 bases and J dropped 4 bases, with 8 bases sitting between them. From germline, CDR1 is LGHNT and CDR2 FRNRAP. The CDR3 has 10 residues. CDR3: CASGGTEAFF. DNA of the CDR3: TGTGCTTCCGGGGGCACTGAAGCTTTCTTT. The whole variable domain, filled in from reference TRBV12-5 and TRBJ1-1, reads DARVTQTPRHKVTEMGQEVTMRCQPILGHNTVFWYRQTMMQGLELLAYFRNRAPLDDSGMPKDRFSAEMPDATLATLKIQPSEPRDSAVYFCASGGTEAFFGQGTRLTVV.

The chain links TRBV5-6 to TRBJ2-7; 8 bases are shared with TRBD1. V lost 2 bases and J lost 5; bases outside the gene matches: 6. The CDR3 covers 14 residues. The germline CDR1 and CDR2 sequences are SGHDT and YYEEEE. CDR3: CASSFGTGSHEQYF. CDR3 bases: TGTGCCAGCAGCTTTGGGACAGGTAGCCACGAGCAGTACTTC.